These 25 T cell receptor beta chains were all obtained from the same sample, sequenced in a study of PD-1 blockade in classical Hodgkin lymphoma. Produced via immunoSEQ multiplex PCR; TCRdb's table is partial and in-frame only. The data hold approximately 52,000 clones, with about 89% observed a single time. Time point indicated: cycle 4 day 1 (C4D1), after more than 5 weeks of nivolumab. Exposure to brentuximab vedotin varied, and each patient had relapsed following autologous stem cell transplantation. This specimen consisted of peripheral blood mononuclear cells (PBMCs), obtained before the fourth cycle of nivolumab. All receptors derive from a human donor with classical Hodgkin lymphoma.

The DNA for the CDR3 is TGTGCCAGTAGTAGGACAGGGGGCGACTATGGCTACACCTTC. This codes for CASSRTGGDYGYTF. J is TRBJ1-2 and V is TRBV19, with TRBD1 matching 11 bases. This CDR3 is built from 14 residues. Germline V CDR1 and CDR2: LNHDA, SQIVND (reference sequence). V shed 4 bases and J 3 bases; nucleotides not matched to a gene: 1.

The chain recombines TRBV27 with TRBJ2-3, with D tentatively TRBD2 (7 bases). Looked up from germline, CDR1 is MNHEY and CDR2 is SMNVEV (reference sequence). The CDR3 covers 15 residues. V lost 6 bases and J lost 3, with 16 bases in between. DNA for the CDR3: TGTGCCAGCAGCCCACGTGGGGGGGCTACAGATACGCAGTATTTT. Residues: CASSPRGGATDTQYF.

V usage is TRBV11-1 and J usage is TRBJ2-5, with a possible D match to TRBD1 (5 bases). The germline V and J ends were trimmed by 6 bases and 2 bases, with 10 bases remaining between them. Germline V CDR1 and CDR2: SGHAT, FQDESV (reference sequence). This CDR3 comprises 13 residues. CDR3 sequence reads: CASRDRPQETQYF. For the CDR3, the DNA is TGTGCCAGCAGAGACAGACCACAAGAGACCCAGTACTTC.

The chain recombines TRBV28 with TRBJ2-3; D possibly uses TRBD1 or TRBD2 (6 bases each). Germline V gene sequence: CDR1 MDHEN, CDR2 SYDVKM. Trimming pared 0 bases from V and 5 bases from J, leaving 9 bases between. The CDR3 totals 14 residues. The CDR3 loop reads CASSLWGGQDTQYF. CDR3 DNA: TGTGCCAGCAGTTTATGGGGGGGCCAAGATACGCAGTATTTT. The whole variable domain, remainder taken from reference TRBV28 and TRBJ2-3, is DVKVTQSSRYLVKRTGEKVFLECVQDMDHENMFWYRQDPGLGLRLIYFSYDVKMKEKGDIPEGYSVSREKKERFSLILESASTNQTSMYLCASSLWGGQDTQYFGPGTRLTVL.

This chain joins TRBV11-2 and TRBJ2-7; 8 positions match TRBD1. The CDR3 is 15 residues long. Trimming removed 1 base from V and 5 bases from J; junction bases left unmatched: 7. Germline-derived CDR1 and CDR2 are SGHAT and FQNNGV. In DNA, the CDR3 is TGTGCCAGCAGCTTAGGTCCAGGGGGCTTTGACGAGCAGTACTTC. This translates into CASSLGPGGFDEQYF.

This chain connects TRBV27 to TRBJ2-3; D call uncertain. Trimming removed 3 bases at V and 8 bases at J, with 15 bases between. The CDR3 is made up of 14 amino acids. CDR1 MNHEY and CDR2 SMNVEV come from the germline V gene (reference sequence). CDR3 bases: TGTGCCAGCAGTTTGTCACAGCTCGTTGGTACGCAGTATTTT. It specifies CASSLSQLVGTQYF.

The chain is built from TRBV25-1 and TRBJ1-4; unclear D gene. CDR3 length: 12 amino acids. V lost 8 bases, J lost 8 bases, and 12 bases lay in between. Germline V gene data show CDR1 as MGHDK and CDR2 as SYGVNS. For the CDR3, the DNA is TGTGCCAGCTCACTATTCGGGGAAAAACTGTTTTTT. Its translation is CASSLFGEKLFF.

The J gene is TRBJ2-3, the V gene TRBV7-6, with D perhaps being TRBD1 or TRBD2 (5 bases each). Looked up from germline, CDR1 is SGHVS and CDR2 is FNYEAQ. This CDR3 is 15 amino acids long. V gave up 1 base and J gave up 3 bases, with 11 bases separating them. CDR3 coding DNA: TGTGCCAGCAGCTTAGGAGGGGCGTGGACAGATACGCAGTATTTT. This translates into CASSLGGAWTDTQYF.

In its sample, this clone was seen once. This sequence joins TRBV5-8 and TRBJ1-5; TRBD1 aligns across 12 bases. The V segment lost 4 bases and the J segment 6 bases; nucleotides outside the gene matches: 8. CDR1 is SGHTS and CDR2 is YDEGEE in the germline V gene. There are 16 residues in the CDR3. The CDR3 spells CASSLGTGGRSQPQHF. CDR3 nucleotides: TGTGCCAGCAGCCTAGGGACAGGGGGCCGCAGTCAGCCCCAGCATTTT.

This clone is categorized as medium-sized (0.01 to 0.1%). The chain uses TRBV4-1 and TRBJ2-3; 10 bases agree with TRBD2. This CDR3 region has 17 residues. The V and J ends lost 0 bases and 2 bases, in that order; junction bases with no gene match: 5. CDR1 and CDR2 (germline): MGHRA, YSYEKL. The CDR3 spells CASSQDGSGGFTDTQYF. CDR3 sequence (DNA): TGCGCCAGCAGCCAAGACGGTAGCGGGGGGTTCACAGATACGCAGTATTTT.

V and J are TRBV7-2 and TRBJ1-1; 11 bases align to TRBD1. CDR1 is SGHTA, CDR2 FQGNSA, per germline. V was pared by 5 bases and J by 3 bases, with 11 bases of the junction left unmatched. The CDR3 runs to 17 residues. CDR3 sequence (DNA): TGTGCCAGCAGCCCGACCCGGACAGGGGGCTGGGACACTGAAGCTTTCTTT. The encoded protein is CASSPTRTGGWDTEAFF.

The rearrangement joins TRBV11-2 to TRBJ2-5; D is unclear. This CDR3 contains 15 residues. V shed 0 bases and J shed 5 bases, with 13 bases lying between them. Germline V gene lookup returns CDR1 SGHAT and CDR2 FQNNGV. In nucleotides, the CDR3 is TGTGCCAGCAGCTTAGATGGCTACCCGAGGGAGACCCAGTACTTC. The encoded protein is CASSLDGYPRETQYF.

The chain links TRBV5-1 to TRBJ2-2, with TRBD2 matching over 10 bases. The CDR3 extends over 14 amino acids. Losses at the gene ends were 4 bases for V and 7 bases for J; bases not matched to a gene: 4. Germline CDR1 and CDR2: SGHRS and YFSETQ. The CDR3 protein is CASSPTSGYGELFF. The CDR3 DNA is TGCGCCAGCAGCCCGACTAGCGGGTACGGGGAGCTGTTTTTT.

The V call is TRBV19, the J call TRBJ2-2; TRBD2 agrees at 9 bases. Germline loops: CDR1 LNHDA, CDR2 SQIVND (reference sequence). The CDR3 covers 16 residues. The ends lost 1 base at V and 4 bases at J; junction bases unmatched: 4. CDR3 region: CASSIGFSGGTGELFF. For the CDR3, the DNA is TGTGCCAGTAGTATAGGGTTTAGCGGGGGCACCGGGGAGCTGTTTTTT.

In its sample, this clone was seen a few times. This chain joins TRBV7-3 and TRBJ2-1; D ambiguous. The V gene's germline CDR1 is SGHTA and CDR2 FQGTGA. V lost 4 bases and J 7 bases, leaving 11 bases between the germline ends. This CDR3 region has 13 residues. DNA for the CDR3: TGTGCCAGCAGCTCCCTGTACTCGAATGAGCAGTTCTTC. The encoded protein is CASSSLYSNEQFF.

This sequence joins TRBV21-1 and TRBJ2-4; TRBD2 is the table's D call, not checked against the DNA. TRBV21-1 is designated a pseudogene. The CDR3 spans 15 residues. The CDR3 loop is CASSLEATFRDIQYF. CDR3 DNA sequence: TGTGCCAGCAGCCTTGAGGCAACCTTTCGGGACATTCAGTACTTC.

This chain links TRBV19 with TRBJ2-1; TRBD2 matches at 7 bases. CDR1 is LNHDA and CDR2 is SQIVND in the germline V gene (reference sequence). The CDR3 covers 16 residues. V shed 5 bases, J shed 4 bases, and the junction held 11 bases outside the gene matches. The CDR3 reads CASSPGTTAFYNEQFF. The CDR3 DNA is TGTGCCAGTAGTCCCGGGACTACCGCCTTTTACAATGAGCAGTTCTTC.

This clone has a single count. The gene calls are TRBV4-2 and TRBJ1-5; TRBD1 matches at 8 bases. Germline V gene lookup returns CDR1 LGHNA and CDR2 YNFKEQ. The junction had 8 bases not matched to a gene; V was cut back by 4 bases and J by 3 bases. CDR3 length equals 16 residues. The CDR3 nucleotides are TGTGCCAGCAGCCTGAACGGACAGGGAGTCAATCAGCCCCAGCATTTT. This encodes CASSLNGQGVNQPQHF.

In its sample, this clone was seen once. For the CDR3, the DNA is TGTGCCAGCAGTTTATTCTCGGGGGGGTCTAATGAAAAACTGTTTTTT. This encodes CASSLFSGGSNEKLFF. The rearrangement links TRBV27 to TRBJ1-4, with D maybe TRBD1 (5 bases). The V and J ends lost 1 base and 3 bases respectively, with 12 bases between them. Germline V lookup: CDR1 MNHEY, CDR2 SMNVEV (reference sequence). The CDR3 is 16 residues long.

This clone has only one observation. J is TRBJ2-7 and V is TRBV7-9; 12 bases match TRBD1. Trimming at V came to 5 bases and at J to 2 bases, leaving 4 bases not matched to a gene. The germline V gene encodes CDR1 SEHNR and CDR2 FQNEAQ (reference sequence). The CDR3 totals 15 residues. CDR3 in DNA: TGTGCCAGCAGCGTGGGACAGGGGGCCCCCTACGAGCAGTACTTC. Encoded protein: CASSVGQGAPYEQYF.

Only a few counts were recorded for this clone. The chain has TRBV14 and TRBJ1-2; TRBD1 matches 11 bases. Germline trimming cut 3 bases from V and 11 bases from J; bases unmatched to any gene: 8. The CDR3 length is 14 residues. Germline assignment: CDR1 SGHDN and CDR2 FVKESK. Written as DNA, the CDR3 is TGTGCCAGCAGCCACGGACAGGGGGCGACAGTTTACACCTTC. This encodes CASSHGQGATVYTF.

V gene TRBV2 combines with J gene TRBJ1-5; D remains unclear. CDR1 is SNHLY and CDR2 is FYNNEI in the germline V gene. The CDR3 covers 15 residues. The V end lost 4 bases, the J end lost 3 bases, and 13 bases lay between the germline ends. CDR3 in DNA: TGTGCCAGCAGTGTCTCCCCGTGGGACAATCAGCCCCAGCATTTT. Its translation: CASSVSPWDNQPQHF.

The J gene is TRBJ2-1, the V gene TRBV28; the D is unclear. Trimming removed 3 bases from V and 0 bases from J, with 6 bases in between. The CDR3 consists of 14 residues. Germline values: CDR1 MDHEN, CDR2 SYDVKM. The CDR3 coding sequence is TGTGCCAGCAGTTTCCGGAGCTCCTACAATGAGCAGTTCTTC. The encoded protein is CASSFRSSYNEQFF.

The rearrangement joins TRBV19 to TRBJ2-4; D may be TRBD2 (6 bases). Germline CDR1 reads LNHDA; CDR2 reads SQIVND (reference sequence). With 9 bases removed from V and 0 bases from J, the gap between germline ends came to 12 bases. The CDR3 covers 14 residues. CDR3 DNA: TGTGCCAGCCGGGACTTACTAGCCAAAAACATTCAGTACTTC. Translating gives CASRDLLAKNIQYF.

CDR3 residues: CASSPDRGQGTEAFF. The CDR3 DNA sequence: TGTGCCAGCTCACCCGACAGGGGGCAGGGCACTGAAGCTTTCTTT. This chain links TRBV18 with TRBJ1-1; 10 bases align to TRBD1. Germline lookup yields CDR1 KGHSH and CDR2 LQKENI. After removal of 3 bases from V and 4 bases from J, the junction contained 5 bases not matched to a gene. There are 15 residues in the CDR3.